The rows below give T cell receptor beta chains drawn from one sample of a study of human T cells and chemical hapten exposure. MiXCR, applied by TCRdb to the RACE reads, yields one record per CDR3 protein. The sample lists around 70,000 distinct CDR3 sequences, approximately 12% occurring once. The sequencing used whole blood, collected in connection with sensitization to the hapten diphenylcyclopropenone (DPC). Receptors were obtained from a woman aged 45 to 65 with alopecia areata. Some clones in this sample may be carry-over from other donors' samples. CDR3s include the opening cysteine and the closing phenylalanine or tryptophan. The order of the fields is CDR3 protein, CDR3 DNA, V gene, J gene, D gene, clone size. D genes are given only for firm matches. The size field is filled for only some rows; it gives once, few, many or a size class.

cdr3_aa: CASSSRGGSHTQYF
cdr3_nt: TGTGCCAGCAGCTCCCGGGGGGGCTCCCATACGCAGTATTTT
v_call: TRBV5-4
j_call: TRBJ2-3
d_call: TRBD2
clone_size: many

cdr3_aa: CASSESLDGELFF
cdr3_nt: TGTGCCAGCAGTGAGTCGCTGGACGGGGAGCTGTTTTTT
v_call: TRBV25-1
j_call: TRBJ2-2
d_call: .
clone_size: few

cdr3_aa: CSASEGDSLLGTQYF
cdr3_nt: TGCAGTGCTTCCGAGGGGGACTCACTATTGGGTACGCAGTATTTT
v_call: TRBV20-1
j_call: TRBJ2-3
d_call: .
clone_size: few

cdr3_aa: CASSRSGRNTEAFF
cdr3_nt: TGTGCCAGCTCCCGATCCGGACGGAACACTGAAGCTTTCTTT
v_call: TRBV18
j_call: TRBJ1-1
d_call: .
clone_size: few

cdr3_aa: CASSSGYFSYNEQFF
cdr3_nt: TGTGCCAGCAGCTCCGGGTACTTCTCCTACAATGAGCAGTTCTTC
v_call: TRBV28
j_call: TRBJ2-1
d_call: .
clone_size: many

cdr3_aa: CASSSPLLAGVYNEQFF
cdr3_nt: TGTGCCAGCAGCTCCCCCCTTCTAGCGGGGGTTTACAATGAGCAGTTCTTC
v_call: TRBV27
j_call: TRBJ2-1
d_call: TRBD2
clone_size: many

cdr3_aa: CASSSASRQETQYF
cdr3_nt: TGTGCCAGCAGCTCAGCGTCCCGGCAAGAGACCCAGTACTTC
v_call: TRBV7-9
j_call: TRBJ2-5
d_call: .
clone_size: many

cdr3_aa: CASSLGSQGNEQFF
cdr3_nt: TGTGCCAGCAGCTTAGGTAGCCAGGGGAATGAGCAGTTCTTC
v_call: TRBV7-2
j_call: TRBJ2-1
d_call: .
clone_size: few

cdr3_aa: CASLGGGSQETQYF
cdr3_nt: TGTGCCAGCCTGGGCGGGGGGTCACAAGAGACCCAGTACTTC
v_call: TRBV6-5
j_call: TRBJ2-5
d_call: TRBD2
clone_size: few

cdr3_aa: CSARDPASGVNEQFF
cdr3_nt: TGCAGTGCTAGAGATCCGGCTAGCGGGGTCAATGAGCAGTTCTTC
v_call: TRBV20-1
j_call: TRBJ2-1
d_call: TRBD2
clone_size: many

cdr3_aa: CASSLDRLGTDTQYF
cdr3_nt: TGTGCCAGCAGCTTAGACAGGTTAGGCACAGATACGCAGTATTTT
v_call: TRBV7-2
j_call: TRBJ2-3
d_call: .
clone_size: many

cdr3_aa: CASSSGGDRPGKTQYF
cdr3_nt: TGTGCCAGCAGTTCCGGCGGCGACAGGCCAGGAAAGACCCAGTACTTC
v_call: TRBV28
j_call: TRBJ2-5
d_call: .
clone_size: few

cdr3_aa: CASSQGFYWTGNTEAFF
cdr3_nt: TGTGCCAGCAGCCAAGGATTTTATTGGACGGGGAACACTGAAGCTTTCTTT
v_call: TRBV3-1
j_call: TRBJ1-1
d_call: .
clone_size: many

cdr3_aa: CASSRQGANQPQHF
cdr3_nt: TGTGCCAGCAGCCGACAGGGGGCGAATCAGCCCCAGCATTTT
v_call: TRBV7-2
j_call: TRBJ1-5
d_call: TRBD1
clone_size: .

cdr3_aa: CASRTGLGETQYF
cdr3_nt: TGTGCCAGCAGGACAGGGCTGGGAGAGACCCAGTACTTC
v_call: TRBV12-3/TRBV12-4
j_call: TRBJ2-5
d_call: TRBD1
clone_size: .

cdr3_aa: CASSLLGRGQETQYF
cdr3_nt: TGTGCCAGCAGCTTACTGGGCAGGGGCCAAGAGACCCAGTACTTC
v_call: TRBV7-6
j_call: TRBJ2-5
d_call: .
clone_size: .

cdr3_aa: CASSLGGYREKLFF
cdr3_nt: TGCGCCAGCAGCTTGGGCGGGTACCGTGAAAAACTGTTTTTT
v_call: TRBV5-1
j_call: TRBJ1-4
d_call: .
clone_size: many

cdr3_aa: CSVTTGASSYNEQFF
cdr3_nt: TGCAGCGTCACCACAGGGGCCAGCTCCTACAATGAGCAGTTCTTC
v_call: TRBV29-1
j_call: TRBJ2-1
d_call: TRBD1
clone_size: many